The 2 T cell receptor beta chains presented below share a single source sample, sequenced in a study of blood T cell repertoires in COVID-19 (dated by TCRdb to the early 2020s). Library prep was done by the immunoSEQ multiplex PCR assay. In TCRdb, the immuneACCESS table is reduced to in-frame sequences with V and J assigned. These tables do not hold every clone; where another copy was compared, an unresolved V gene accounts for under half, and the others remain unexplained. Present in this sample are about 140,000 clones, around 81% of which were seen just once. Approximately 3.9% of the sample comes from the top ten. The sequenced sample consisted of peripheral blood. These receptors originate from a woman aged 55-70 years with acute or convalescent COVID-19.

The J gene is TRBJ2-3, the V gene TRBV5-4; a possible D gene is TRBD2 (5 bases). V was trimmed by 0 bases and J by 8 bases, leaving 19 bases between them. This CDR3 comprises 16 residues. Germline CDR1 reads SGHNT; CDR2 reads YYREEE (reference sequence). In DNA, the CDR3 is TGTGCCAGCAGCTTGGGAGCGGAGTCACCTGTCGGTACGCAGTATTTT. It yields the protein CASSLGAESPVGTQYF.

This chain connects TRBV7-9 to TRBJ2-7; 7 bases fit TRBD1. The CDR3 has 14 amino acids. The germline V gene encodes CDR1 SEHNR and CDR2 FQNEAQ (reference sequence). The V gene end was trimmed by 7 bases and the J gene end by 2 bases; junction bases not matched to a gene: 8. CDR3: CASTQGGSAYEQYF. CDR3 DNA: TGTGCCAGCACCCAAGGGGGCAGCGCCTACGAGCAGTACTTC.